One and the same sample provided the 8 T cell receptor beta chains below, sequenced in a study of tumor and adjacent non-tumor tissue in lung cancer. No cell sorting was done before RNA was extracted from the tissue. A modified ARM-PCR protocol with three rounds of nested PCR amplified TCRbeta. TCRdb used MiXCR to reprocess the multiplex PCR reads, holding one entry per CDR3 protein. The sample contains approximately 79,000 distinct CDR3 sequences, approximately 77% of which appear only once. The material sequenced was lung tumor tissue. Receptors originate from a woman aged 40 to 49 with non-small cell lung cancer.

Details on this clonotype: This is likely a read error, given that the CDR3 carries no conserved phenylalanine or tryptophan at its end. The chain couples TRBV12-3 or TRBV12-4 to TRBJ1-3; no reliable D call. This CDR3 spans 15 amino acids. CDR3 region: CANSPSGPWRNTIYS. The CDR3 DNA follows: TGTGCCAACAGTCCGTCCGGACCCTGGAGAAACACCATATATTCT.

A note on this clonotype: An end of the junction differs from the germline gene, which may be a read error. The chain links TRBV11-2 to TRBJ2-5, with 11 bases aligning to TRBD2. CDR3 length: 15 amino acids. The germline V gene has CDR1 SGHAT and CDR2 FQNNGV. CDR3: CANSISGGAWETQHF. The CDR3 region has the DNA TGTGCCAACAGCATTAGCGGGGGGGCTTGGGAGACCCAGCACTTC.

This clonotype was recorded a few times. This rearrangement joins TRBV2 to TRBJ2-3; TRBD1 agrees at 9 bases. The CDR3 runs to 16 residues. Germline CDR1 is SNHLY and CDR2 is FYNNEI. Unmatched junction bases numbered 2, after V lost 1 base and J lost 0 bases. The CDR3 loop is CASSEVDRGSTDTQYF. The CDR3 DNA sequence: TGTGCCAGCAGTGAAGTGGACAGGGGAAGCACAGATACGCAGTATTTT.

The table lists this clonotype with a few counts. In this CDR3 the conserved last residue, phenylalanine or tryptophan, is missing, so a read error is likely. The rearrangement joins TRBV12-3 or TRBV12-4 to TRBJ1-2; 9 bases are a match to TRBD1. V dropped 7 bases and J dropped 6; count of bases not matched to a gene: 9. The CDR3 length is 14 residues. The CDR3 DNA is TGTGCCAGCATCAACAGGGGGCGCGGTGATGGCTACACCTCC. It codes for CASINRGRGDGYTS.

Notes on this clonotype: An end of the junction does not agree with germline; a read error may underlie this. The chain uses TRBV28 and TRBJ2-7, with D perhaps matching TRBD2 (5 bases). The CDR3 contains 12 residues. In germline, CDR1 is MDHEN, CDR2 SYDVKM. CDR3 DNA: TGTACCAGCCCGGGGTTGTCCTATGAGCAGTACTTC. This codes for CTSPGLSYEQYF.

Remarks on this clonotype: In this CDR3 the conserved last residue, phenylalanine or tryptophan, is missing, so a read error is likely. The DNA is omitted, as the CDR3 cannot be located on it reliably, and the CDR3 follows TCRdb's listing. This sequence joins TRBV11-3 and TRBJ2-1; whether TRBD2, the table's D call, matches the DNA was not checked. CDR1 is SGHNT, CDR2 YENEEA, per germline. The CDR3 has 12 residues if both end residues are counted. The CDR3: CGNSLGLREHFI.

The table lists this clonotype with a few counts. The chain is built from TRBV6-1 and TRBJ2-7; the D is unclear. Trimming stripped 1 base from V and 5 bases from J, with 15 bases between. This CDR3 comprises 15 residues. Germline assignment: CDR1 MNHNS and CDR2 SASEGT. The CDR3 nucleotides are TGTGCCAGCAGTGAAGAAACAAATAGTTGGGACGAGCAGTACTTC. Protein sequence: CASSEETNSWDEQYF.

In the case of this clonotype: At one boundary the junction diverges from the germline segment, which might be a read error. The chain links TRBV10-3 to TRBJ2-7; D is undetermined. The CDR3 length is 13 residues. Germline CDR1 reads ENHRY; CDR2 reads SYGVKD. In DNA form, the CDR3 reads TGTGCCATCAGAAGACGGAATTTCTACGAGAAGTACTTC. Its translation: CAIRRRNFYEKYF.